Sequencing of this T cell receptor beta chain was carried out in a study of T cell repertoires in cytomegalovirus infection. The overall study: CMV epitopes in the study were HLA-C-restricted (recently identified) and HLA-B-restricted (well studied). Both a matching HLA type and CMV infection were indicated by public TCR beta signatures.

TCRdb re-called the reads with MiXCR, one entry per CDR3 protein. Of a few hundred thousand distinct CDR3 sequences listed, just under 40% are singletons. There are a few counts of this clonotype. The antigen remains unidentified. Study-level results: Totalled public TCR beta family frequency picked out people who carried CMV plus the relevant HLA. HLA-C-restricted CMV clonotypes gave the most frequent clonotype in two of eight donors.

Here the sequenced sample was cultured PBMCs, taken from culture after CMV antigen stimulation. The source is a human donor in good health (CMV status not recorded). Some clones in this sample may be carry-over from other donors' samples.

CDR3 bases: TGTGCCAGCAGCTTAACGAACGTTTGGCAGTTCTTC. Translating gives CASSLTNVWQFF. This sequence joins TRBV7-9 and TRBJ2-1; D call uncertain. CDR1 is SEHNR, CDR2 FQNEAQ, per germline (reference sequence). The CDR3 runs 12 residues. V dropped 2 bases and J dropped 12 bases, with 11 bases sitting between them.